The subject of this entry is one T cell receptor beta chain. PCR involved 60 Vbeta and 13 Jbeta primers. Assay used: immunoSEQ multiplex PCR; TCRdb lists only in-frame clones, some missing. The sample yields 150,000 to 200,000 clones, about three quarters seen once. This entry comes from a study of cytomegalovirus exposure and HLA in healthy donors. The source material was PBMCs. The receptor's source is a woman aged 40 to 50 in good health and CMV-seronegative.

CDR3 DNA: TGTGCCAGCAGCGGGAACCCAGGCTCTGGAAACACCATATATTTT. This encodes CASSGNPGSGNTIYF. The chain uses TRBV9 and TRBJ1-3; D call uncertain. Germline lookup yields CDR1 SGDLS and CDR2 YYNGEE. Trimming pared 3 bases from V and 0 bases from J, leaving 10 bases between. CDR3 size: 15 residues.